The rows below give T cell receptor beta chains drawn from one sample of a study of T cell changes during pregnancy in multiple sclerosis. Sequenced by immunoSEQ multiplex PCR; TCRdb stores in-frame clones only, minus some. The table records 80,000 or so clones, roughly nine tenths of them present only once. Sequencing was performed on peripheral blood, taken before pregnancy. These receptors originate from a female donor with multiple sclerosis, enrolled in a pregnancy study. The CDR3 runs from the conserved cysteine through the conserved F or W. Each record gives: V gene, D gene, J gene, clone size, CDR3 protein, CDR3 DNA. D genes are given only for firm matches. Where a row states a size, it is once, few, many or the class of an expanded clone; other rows omit it.

v_gene: TRBV7-6
d_gene: NA
j_gene: TRBJ1-1
abundance: NA
CDR3aa: CASSTQDWNTEAFF
CDR3nt: TGTGCCAGCAGCACCCAGGACTGGAACACTGAAGCTTTCTTT

v_gene: TRBV6-5
d_gene: NA
j_gene: TRBJ1-5
abundance: NA
CDR3aa: CASSSTTDNNQPQHF
CDR3nt: TGTGCCAGCAGTTCCACGACAGACAACAATCAGCCCCAGCATTTT

v_gene: TRBV4-1
d_gene: TRBD1
j_gene: TRBJ2-3
abundance: once
CDR3aa: CASSQQDRGLTQYF
CDR3nt: TGCGCCAGCAGCCAGCAAGACAGGGGGCTTACGCAGTATTTT

v_gene: TRBV5-1
d_gene: TRBD2
j_gene: TRBJ2-1
abundance: NA
CDR3aa: CASSLAGGGNEQFF
CDR3nt: TGCGCCAGCAGCTTGGCCGGGGGGGGCAATGAGCAGTTCTTC

v_gene: TRBV27
d_gene: NA
j_gene: TRBJ1-2
abundance: few
CDR3aa: CASSLGQNYGYTF
CDR3nt: TGTGCCAGCAGTTTGGGACAAAACTATGGCTACACCTTC

v_gene: TRBV7-3
d_gene: TRBD2
j_gene: TRBJ2-7
abundance: once
CDR3aa: CASPQDPAGGLALYEQYF
CDR3nt: TGTGCCAGCCCTCAGGATCCAGCGGGGGGGTTGGCCCTTTACGAGCAGTACTTC

v_gene: TRBV9
d_gene: TRBD1
j_gene: TRBJ1-1
abundance: NA
CDR3aa: CASSVGTGVGRTMNTEAFF
CDR3nt: TGTGCCAGCAGCGTAGGGACAGGGGTTGGCCGAACGATGAACACTGAAGCTTTCTTT

v_gene: TRBV19
d_gene: NA
j_gene: TRBJ2-1
abundance: NA
CDR3aa: CASSIGGTMYNEQFF
CDR3nt: TGTGCCAGTAGTATAGGGGGGACAATGTACAATGAGCAGTTCTTC

v_gene: TRBV9
d_gene: NA
j_gene: TRBJ2-3
abundance: NA
CDR3aa: CASSVGLAAPDTQYF
CDR3nt: TGTGCCAGCAGCGTAGGGCTAGCCGCCCCAGATACGCAGTATTTT

v_gene: TRBV15
d_gene: NA
j_gene: TRBJ2-6
abundance: NA
CDR3aa: CATSRVSPSPGANVLTF
CDR3nt: TGTGCCACCAGCAGAGTCTCTCCCTCTCCTGGGGCCAACGTCCTGACTTTC

v_gene: TRBV9
d_gene: TRBD1
j_gene: TRBJ1-5
abundance: NA
CDR3aa: CASSGTGFGQPQHF
CDR3nt: TGTGCCAGCAGCGGGACAGGGTTCGGGCAGCCCCAGCATTTT

v_gene: TRBV7-8
d_gene: NA
j_gene: TRBJ2-2
abundance: NA
CDR3aa: CASSSDTNTGELFF
CDR3nt: TGTGCCAGCAGCTCAGACACCAACACCGGGGAGCTGTTTTTT

v_gene: TRBV5-1
d_gene: NA
j_gene: TRBJ1-4
abundance: once
CDR3aa: CASSSAVGGGEKLFF
CDR3nt: TGCGCCAGCAGCTCCGCTGTGGGAGGTGGGGAAAAACTGTTTTTT

v_gene: TRBV27
d_gene: NA
j_gene: TRBJ1-3
abundance: NA
CDR3aa: CASRQGGSGNTIYF
CDR3nt: TGTGCCAGCAGACAGGGTGGTAGTGGAAACACCATATATTTT

v_gene: TRBV2
d_gene: NA
j_gene: TRBJ1-1
abundance: NA
CDR3aa: CASVSLEGQRSTEAFF
CDR3nt: TGTGCCAGCGTCTCCCTAGAGGGCCAGAGGAGCACTGAAGCTTTCTTT

v_gene: TRBV6-6
d_gene: TRBD2
j_gene: TRBJ2-3
abundance: NA
CDR3aa: CASTLGPGGVPDTQYF
CDR3nt: TGTGCCAGCACCCTAGGTCCGGGGGGGGTCCCAGATACGCAGTATTTT

v_gene: TRBV9
d_gene: TRBD1
j_gene: TRBJ2-3
abundance: NA
CDR3aa: CASSAPGQGVHIGTDTQYF
CDR3nt: TGTGCCAGCAGCGCTCCGGGACAGGGGGTCCATATTGGCACAGATACGCAGTATTTT

v_gene: TRBV6-7
d_gene: NA
j_gene: TRBJ1-6
abundance: NA
CDR3aa: CASSYSGLQVHSPLHF
CDR3nt: TGTGCCAGCAGTTACTCTGGACTACAGGTTCATTCACCCCTCCACTTT

v_gene: TRBV2
d_gene: NA
j_gene: TRBJ2-7
abundance: few
CDR3aa: CASSGTVYEQYF
CDR3nt: TGTGCCAGCAGTGGGACAGTCTACGAGCAGTACTTC

v_gene: TRBV10-2
d_gene: NA
j_gene: TRBJ1-3
abundance: NA
CDR3aa: CASSLQGNTIYF
CDR3nt: TGCGCCAGCAGTCTACAGGGAAACACCATATATTTT

v_gene: TRBV5-5
d_gene: NA
j_gene: TRBJ2-7
abundance: NA
CDR3aa: CASSLGVSGIAAWEQYF
CDR3nt: TGTGCCAGCAGCTTGGGGGTTTCGGGAATAGCAGCGTGGGAGCAGTACTTC

v_gene: TRBV6-1
d_gene: NA
j_gene: TRBJ1-5
abundance: NA
CDR3aa: CASSESGLPHF
CDR3nt: TGTGCCAGCAGTGAATCGGGACTACCCCATTTT

v_gene: TRBV6-4
d_gene: TRBD1
j_gene: TRBJ2-4
abundance: once
CDR3aa: CASSERDRGDIQYF
CDR3nt: TGTGCCAGCAGTGAAAGGGACAGGGGGGACATTCAGTACTTC

v_gene: TRBV11-2
d_gene: NA
j_gene: TRBJ1-1
abundance: NA
CDR3aa: CASSGNRVRNTEAFF
CDR3nt: TGTGCCAGCAGCGGGAACAGGGTAAGGAACACTGAAGCTTTCTTT

v_gene: TRBV5-4
d_gene: NA
j_gene: TRBJ1-3
abundance: NA
CDR3aa: CASSAGQGRSGNTIYF
CDR3nt: TGTGCCAGCAGCGCGGGGCAGGGTCGCTCTGGAAACACCATATATTTT

v_gene: TRBV7-9
d_gene: TRBD1
j_gene: TRBJ1-1
abundance: NA
CDR3aa: CASSFPGQLNTEAFF
CDR3nt: TGTGCCAGCAGCTTCCCGGGACAGCTGAACACTGAAGCTTTCTTT

v_gene: TRBV9
d_gene: TRBD2
j_gene: TRBJ2-1
abundance: NA
CDR3aa: CASSVVGGDTQDWEQFF
CDR3nt: TGTGCCAGCAGCGTAGTGGGGGGGGATACCCAAGATTGGGAGCAGTTCTTC

v_gene: TRBV18
d_gene: TRBD2
j_gene: TRBJ2-1
abundance: once
CDR3aa: CASSPTQRGLYNEQFF
CDR3nt: TGTGCCAGCTCACCAACCCAGCGGGGGCTCTACAATGAGCAGTTCTTC

v_gene: TRBV5-1
d_gene: NA
j_gene: TRBJ2-7
abundance: NA
CDR3aa: CASQTSYEQYF
CDR3nt: TGCGCCAGCCAAACAAGCTACGAGCAGTACTTC